Sequencing of this T cell receptor beta chain was carried out in a study of T cell changes during pregnancy in multiple sclerosis. Assay used: immunoSEQ multiplex PCR; TCRdb lists only in-frame clones, some missing. The profile covers 29,000 or so clones, with 90% to 95% appearing a single time and roughly 5% taken by the ten largest. Concerning this clone itself: At one boundary the junction diverges from the germline segment, which might be a read error.

This material consisted of CD8+ T cells from peripheral blood mononuclear cells, taken before pregnancy. The clonotype was recovered from a female donor with multiple sclerosis, enrolled in a pregnancy study.

The CDR3 DNA reads as TGTGCCAGCAGCCCCAGTGGGGGGGGTAGGATCTTC. As protein: CASSPSGGGRIF. V usage is TRBV4-2 and J usage is TRBJ2-1; TRBD2 agrees at 7 bases. The CDR3 spans 12 residues. Germline assignment: CDR1 LGHNA and CDR2 YNFKEQ.